This T cell receptor beta chain appears in the sequencing data of a study of tumor and adjacent non-tumor tissue in lung cancer. Study at large: The patients, 10 men and roughly 5 women, were roughly 30 to 76 with stage I to III disease. The study's findings and limits: Tumor tissue had significantly higher TCR diversity than normal lung.

A modified ARM-PCR protocol with three rounds of nested PCR amplified TCRbeta. TCRdb called the multiplex PCR reads again in MiXCR, with one record for every CDR3 protein. The sample holds 60,000 to 95,000 distinct CDR3 sequences, around 74% seen once. No cell sorting was done before RNA was extracted from the tissue. The count of this clonotype is one. Its antigen remains unknown. Germline trimming cut 8 bases from V and 9 bases from J; bases unmatched to any gene: 16. This CDR3 contains 14 residues. Germline CDR1 is MDHEN and CDR2 is SYDVKM. Sample: lung tumor tissue. This TCR was sampled from a woman aged 45-59 years with non-small cell lung cancer. The rearrangement joins TRBV28 to TRBJ2-7; 7 nucleotides match TRBD1. The chain's CDR3 is CASRRQGNTHGQYF. CDR3 DNA: TGTGCCAGCCGTAGACAGGGAAACACCCACGGGCAGTACTTC.